Listed below are T cell receptor beta chains from one sample, sequenced in a study of CD8 T cells in Susac syndrome. One entry per CDR3 protein, called by TCRdb with MiXCR from the immunoSEQ multiplex PCR reads. The table has about 180,000 distinct CDR3 sequences, roughly 94% seen once. Material for sequencing was CD4+ T cells from PBMCs. The receptors stem from a human donor with Susac syndrome. The conserved cysteine and the conserved F or W are not part of the CDR3 here. A D gene is named only where the DNA matches it firmly.

D | length | V | CDR3
NA | 12 | TRBV7-8 | ASSRSGQGNEQY
NA | 12 | TRBV11-2 | ASSRDWIPNEQF
TRBD2 | 13 | TRBV5-1 | ASSPNLAVTDTQY
TRBD1 | 13 | TRBV6-6 | ASSYAGTAVGELF
NA | 9 | TRBV20-1 | SVVSLGEQY
NA | 13 | TRBV12-3/TRBV12-4 | ASKGGLSSYNEQF
NA | 11 | TRBV20-1 | SAGRGVGQPQH
NA | 10 | TRBV5-4 | ASSPLSGELF
NA | 13 | TRBV20-1 | SARPVRQAITEAF
TRBD1 | 10 | TRBV29-1 | SVRDRGAEAF
TRBD1 | 13 | TRBV5-4 | ASSLGQGGPNEQF
TRBD1 | 13 | TRBV20-1 | SARSTQGDIYEQY
TRBD2 | 13 | TRBV7-9 | ASSLWTSGELGQY
NA | 11 | TRBV2 | ASKRTALGEQY
TRBD2 | 12 | TRBV30 | AWRLAGGTGELF
NA | 12 | TRBV28 | ASSLGGRSYEQY
NA | 10 | TRBV28 | ASRERNTEAF
TRBD1 | 14 | TRBV7-6 | ASSFTPTGTYNEQF
TRBD2 | 13 | TRBV12-3/TRBV12-4 | ASSPLAGSTYEQF
NA | 11 | TRBV7-9 | ASSLGSRYGYT
TRBD1 | 13 | TRBV28 | ASHKGDSSNQPQH
NA | 12 | TRBV14 | ASSQDTNTGELF
TRBD2 | 14 | TRBV12-3/TRBV12-4 | ASSWGLAGTYNEQF
NA | 10 | TRBV28 | ATQGQVYEQY
NA | 10 | TRBV20-1 | SASTDYQPQH
NA | 12 | TRBV20-1 | SAAAGLTNTEAF
NA | 11 | TRBV29-1 | SVEVGQGKEAF
TRBD2 | 15 | TRBV5-1 | VSSLLTSGRAKGEQY
NA | 14 | TRBV18 | ASSLLGIQDNSPLH
TRBD1 | 14 | TRBV15 | ATSRILTGGREKLF
NA | 13 | TRBV20-1 | SADPADYGTYEQY
NA | 14 | TRBV7-9 | ASSFRGSANTGELF
NA | 11 | TRBV2 | ASSEFRDQPQH
NA | 10 | TRBV28 | ASSRKTGELF
NA | 11 | TRBV12-5 | ASGPRGGDTQY
NA | 10 | TRBV19 | ASSEGGIEQF
TRBD1 | 14 | TRBV6-5 | ASSSRTGVRTDTQY
NA | 12 | TRBV20-1 | SARADLWRDTQY
NA | 13 | TRBV14 | ASSFQLASYNEQF
TRBD2 | 13 | TRBV12-3/TRBV12-4 | ASKDSSGYTGELF
NA | 14 | TRBV28 | ASSLYRVMSNQPQH
NA | 10 | TRBV29-1 | SVYDRYNEQF